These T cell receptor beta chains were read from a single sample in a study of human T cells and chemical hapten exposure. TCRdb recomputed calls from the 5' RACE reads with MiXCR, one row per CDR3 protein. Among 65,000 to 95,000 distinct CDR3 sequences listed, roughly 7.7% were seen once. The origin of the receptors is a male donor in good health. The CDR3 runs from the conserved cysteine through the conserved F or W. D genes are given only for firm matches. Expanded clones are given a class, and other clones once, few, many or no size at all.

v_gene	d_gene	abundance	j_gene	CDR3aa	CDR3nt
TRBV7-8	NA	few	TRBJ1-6	CASSPTADDNSPLHF	TGTGCCAGCAGCCCTACCGCGGATGATAATTCACCCCTCCACTTT
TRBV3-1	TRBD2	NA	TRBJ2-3	CASSSGLAGLSVSTDTQYF	TGTGCCAGCAGCTCTGGACTAGCGGGTCTCTCGGTGAGCACAGATACGCAGTATTTT
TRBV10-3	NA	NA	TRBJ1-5	CAISESGQTNQPQHF	TGTGCCATCAGTGAGTCTGGACAGACCAATCAGCCCCAGCATTTT
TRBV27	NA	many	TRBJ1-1	CASSFLQMGTEAFF	TGTGCCAGCAGTTTTTTACAGATGGGAACTGAAGCTTTCTTT
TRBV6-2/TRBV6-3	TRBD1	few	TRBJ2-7	CASSLTGTGGSYEQYF	TGTGCCAGCAGTCTAACCGGGACAGGGGGATCCTACGAGCAGTACTTC
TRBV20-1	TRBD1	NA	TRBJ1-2	CSASTGNYGYTF	TGCAGTGCCTCGACAGGGAACTATGGCTACACCTTC
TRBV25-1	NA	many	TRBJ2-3	CASNGGHTDTQYF	TGTGCCAGCAATGGCGGGCACACAGATACGCAGTATTTT
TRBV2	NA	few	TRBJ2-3	CASSESNPSTDTQYF	TGTGCCAGCAGTGAGTCGAATCCTAGCACAGATACGCAGTATTTT
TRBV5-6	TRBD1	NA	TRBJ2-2	CASSLVGQGAANTGELFF	TGTGCCAGCAGCTTGGTGGGACAGGGGGCAGCGAACACCGGGGAGCTGTTTTTT
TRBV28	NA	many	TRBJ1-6	CASRNSSPLHF	TGTGCCAGCAGAAATAGTTCACCCCTCCACTTT
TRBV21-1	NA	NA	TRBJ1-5	CASSKLWQPQHF	TGTGCCAGCAGCAAGCTGTGGCAGCCCCAGCATTTT
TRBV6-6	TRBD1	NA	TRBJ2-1	CASSYETGGDEQFF	TGTGCCAGCAGTTACGAGACAGGGGGCGATGAGCAGTTCTTC
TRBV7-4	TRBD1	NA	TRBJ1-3	CASSLGPDRGGNTIYF	TGTGCCAGCAGCTTGGGTCCGGACAGGGGAGGAAACACCATATATTTT
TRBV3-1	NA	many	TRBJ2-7	CASSQESTYEQYF	TGTGCCAGCAGCCAAGAGAGCACCTACGAGCAGTACTTC
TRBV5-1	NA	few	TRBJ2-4	CASSLEDRKNIQYF	TGCGCCAGCAGCTTGGAGGACAGAAAAAACATTCAGTACTTC
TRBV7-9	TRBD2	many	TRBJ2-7	CASSSPGLALGTYEQYF	TGTGCCAGCAGCTCACCGGGACTAGCGTTGGGGACCTACGAGCAGTACTTC
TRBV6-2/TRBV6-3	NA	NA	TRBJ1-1	CASSFGTLREAFF	TGTGCCAGCAGTTTCGGGACACTGAGAGAAGCTTTCTTT
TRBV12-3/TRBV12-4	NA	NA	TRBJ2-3	CASSLGPLESSTDTQYF	TGTGCCAGCAGTTTGGGCCCCCTAGAGTCTAGCACAGATACGCAGTATTTT
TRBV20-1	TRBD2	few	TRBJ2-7	CSASHGLAGESYEQYF	TGCAGTGCTAGTCACGGACTAGCGGGAGAATCCTACGAGCAGTACTTC
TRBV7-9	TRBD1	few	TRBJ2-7	CASSLGNRGFHEQYF	TGTGCCAGCAGCTTAGGAAACAGGGGTTTCCACGAGCAGTACTTC
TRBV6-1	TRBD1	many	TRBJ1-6	CASSTGTENSPLHF	TGTGCCAGCAGTACCGGGACAGAAAATTCACCCCTCCACTTT
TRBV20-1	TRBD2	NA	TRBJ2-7	CSASGSSGSGEQYF	TGCAGTGCTAGCGGCTCTAGCGGGAGTGGCGAGCAGTACTTC
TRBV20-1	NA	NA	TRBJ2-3	CSAWKLESTDTQYF	TGCAGTGCTTGGAAACTAGAGAGCACAGATACGCAGTATTTT
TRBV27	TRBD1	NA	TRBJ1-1	CASRRQGGLTEAFF	TGTGCCAGCAGGAGACAGGGGGGCCTCACTGAAGCTTTCTTT
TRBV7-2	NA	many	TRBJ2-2	CASSLAPVAVNTGELFF	TGTGCCAGCAGCTTAGCGCCGGTTGCGGTTAACACCGGGGAGCTGTTTTTT